Here is one T cell receptor beta chain with its context. Its antigen is undetermined. Other DNA sequences in the sample encode the same CDR3. The CDR3 has 11 residues. The germline V gene has CDR1 DFQATT and CDR2 SNEGSKA (reference sequence). V lost 2 bases and J lost 2, with 3 bases in between. The sample originates from a study of shared clonotypes between healthy human individuals. Study as a whole: Per-donor plates numbered three CD4 naive, three CD4 memory, two CD8 naive and one CD8 memory. Notes on the study in general: Since donors were few, the genetic and exposure-history diversity represented was limited.

This table comes from immunoSEQ multiplex PCR, and its TCRdb copy is limited to in-frame clones, with some not included. Of about 960,000 clones listed, 76% are singletons. The receptor comes from a man between 18 and 29 years old in good health. The chain couples TRBV20-1 to TRBJ2-5; D is undetermined. The sequencing sample was made of memory CD4+ T cells sorted from blood. Subset described: CD45RA-negative fraction. CDR3 nucleotides: TGCAGTGCTAGACCACAAGAGACCCAGTACTTC. Translating it yields CSARPQETQYF.